Below, 32 T cell receptor beta chains from the same sample are listed, as sequenced in a study of blood T cell repertoires in COVID-19. Generated by immunoSEQ multiplex PCR, the TCRdb table keeps only in-frame clones and is missing some. The table shows just over 50,000 clones, with just over 85% occurring only once. Sequences were obtained from peripheral blood. The receptors were sampled from a man aged 65 to 85 with acute or convalescent COVID-19.

CDR3 in amino acids: CASSYGGDSNQPQHF. The CDR3 nucleotides are TGTGCCAGCAGTTACGGCGGAGATAGCAATCAGCCCCAGCATTTT. The chain employs TRBV6-5 and TRBJ1-5; D is ambiguous. This CDR3 is built from 15 residues. Deletions cut 2 bases from V and 0 bases from J, with 8 bases between. Germline CDR1 is MNHEY and CDR2 is SVGAGI.

This chain connects TRBV29-1 to TRBJ2-3; 9 bases align to TRBD2. This CDR3 contains 13 residues. The germline gives CDR1 SQVTM, CDR2 ANQGSEA. Unmatched junction bases numbered 2, after V lost 6 bases and J lost 1 base. The CDR3 spells CSVRTSGTDTQYF. The CDR3, as DNA: TGCAGCGTCCGGACTAGCGGCACAGATACGCAGTATTTT.

The chain is built from TRBV30 and TRBJ1-2, with 9 positions matching TRBD1. This CDR3 has 13 amino acids. V lost 8 bases, J lost 8 bases, and 12 bases stayed unmatched. Germline-derived CDR1 and CDR2 are GTSNPN and SVGIG (reference sequence). CDR3 bases: TGTGCCACTCCGGGACAGGGTTCCTACGGCTACACCTTC. Translating it yields CATPGQGSYGYTF.

The table lists this clone with a few counts. This sequence joins TRBV7-9 and TRBJ1-1, with D unresolved. The V end lost 6 bases, the J end lost 3 bases, and 14 bases lay between the germline ends. CDR1 and CDR2 (germline): SEHNR, FQNEAQ (reference sequence). The CDR3 is 14 residues long. The CDR3 spells CASSMTRVDTEAFF. CDR3 coding DNA: TGTGCCAGCAGTATGACCCGGGTGGACACTGAAGCTTTCTTT.

V gene TRBV7-2 combines with J gene TRBJ2-1; TRBD1 matches at 7 bases. Germline V gene data show CDR1 as SGHTA and CDR2 as FQGNSA. The V and J ends lost 3 bases and 7 bases, in that order; junction bases with no gene match: 15. The CDR3 runs 17 residues. CDR3 region: CASSLSGMERGPNEQFF. The CDR3 DNA follows: TGTGCCAGCAGCTTGTCAGGAATGGAGAGGGGGCCGAATGAGCAGTTCTTC.

V and J are TRBV19 and TRBJ1-4, with D possibly matching TRBD1 (6 bases). V gave up 7 bases and J gave up 14 bases, with 26 bases separating them. The germline gives CDR1 LNHDA, CDR2 SQIVND (reference sequence). The CDR3 runs 15 residues. As DNA, the CDR3 is TGTGCCAGTACCCCCGCCGGGACAACAATGAAAATTCTGTTTTTT. This encodes CASTPAGTTMKILFF.

The V call is TRBV9, the J call TRBJ1-6; 8 nucleotides match TRBD1. Germline assignment: CDR1 SGDLS and CDR2 YYNGEE. This CDR3 contains 15 residues. With 4 bases clipped from V and 8 bases from J, the junction kept 8 bases outside the gene matches. In DNA form, the CDR3 reads TGTGCCAGCAGCTCCCTTGGACAGGGTGATTCACCCCTCCACTTT. It is translated as CASSSLGQGDSPLHF.

The chain recombines TRBV5-1 with TRBJ1-2, with 8 nucleotides matching TRBD1. The CDR3 loop spans 14 amino acids. Unmatched junction bases numbered 9, after V lost 5 bases and J lost 6 bases. Germline V lookup: CDR1 SGHRS, CDR2 YFSETQ. CDR3: CASRTTTGGDGYTF. The CDR3 DNA reads TGCGCCAGCAGAACTACAACAGGGGGTGATGGCTACACCTTC. Supplemented by reference TRBV5-1 and TRBJ1-2, the full variable domain reads KAGVTQTPRYLIKTRGQQVTLSCSPISGHRSVSWYQQTPGQGLQFLFEYFSETQRNKGNFPGRFSGRQFSNSRSEMNVSTLELGDSALYLCASRTTTGGDGYTFGSGTRLTVV.

This rearrangement joins TRBV24-1 to TRBJ2-3; maybe TRBD1 (6 bases). The V end was cut by 3 bases, the J end by 2 bases, with 11 bases between. Looked up from germline, CDR1 is KGHDR and CDR2 is SFDVKD. CDR3 size: 15 residues. The DNA of the CDR3 is TGTGCCACCAGTGATCTCGGGGACATCACAGATACGCAGTATTTT. This encodes CATSDLGDITDTQYF.

A few counts support this clone. The chain is built from TRBV28 and TRBJ2-1; 9 positions match TRBD2. The CDR3 length is 16 residues. The junction had 10 bases not matched to a gene; V was cut back by 3 bases and J by 7 bases. Per the germline V gene, CDR1 is MDHEN and CDR2 is SYDVKM. The CDR3 sequence is CASSFVSGGFGNEQFF. The CDR3, as DNA: TGTGCCAGCAGTTTCGTTAGCGGGGGCTTTGGAAATGAGCAGTTCTTC.

In nucleotides, the CDR3 is TGTGCCAGCAGCTTAGGCAGAACCTACGAGCAGTACTTC. Amino acid sequence: CASSLGRTYEQYF. The chain recombines TRBV7-9 with TRBJ2-7, with no clear D. Germline assignment: CDR1 SEHNR and CDR2 FQNEAQ (reference sequence). The V end was cut by 1 base, the J end by 2 bases, with 6 bases between. This CDR3 is built from 13 residues.

The J gene is TRBJ2-7, the V gene TRBV5-6, with 7 bases aligning to TRBD1. V gave up 4 bases and J gave up 4 bases; unmatched junction bases: 2. Germline CDR1 is SGHDT and CDR2 is YYEEEE. There are 12 residues in the CDR3. CDR3 in DNA: TGTGCCAGCAGCATGGGACAGTACGAGCAGTACGTC. Translated, it gives CASSMGQYEQYV.

V usage is TRBV9 and J usage is TRBJ2-1; no clear D. Trimming cost V 4 bases and J 4 bases, with 3 bases left between them. The CDR3 runs 11 residues. Germline V gene data show CDR1 as SGDLS and CDR2 as YYNGEE. The CDR3 DNA is TGTGCCAGCAGCCCATACAATGAGCAGTTCTTC. This encodes CASSPYNEQFF.

This clone has a single count. The V call is TRBV28, the J call TRBJ2-4; the match to TRBD2 covers 12 bases. Germline V gives CDR1 MDHEN, CDR2 SYDVKM. CDR3 size: 17 residues. J was trimmed by 0 bases and V by 5 bases; bases with no gene match: 5. The CDR3 sequence: CASSPSGGGLAKNIQYF. The CDR3 DNA reads TGTGCCAGCAGTCCTAGCGGGGGGGGACTAGCCAAAAACATTCAGTACTTC.

As to this clone: Sequence at one end of the junction differs from germline and may be a read error. The chain carries TRBV10-2 and TRBJ2-5; possible D gene TRBD1, 7 bases. Germline lookup yields CDR1 WSHSY and CDR2 SAAADI. This CDR3 spans 13 amino acids. The CDR3 coding sequence is TGCGCCCGCAGTCGCCAGGGGGGAGAGACCCAGTACTTC. As protein: CARSRQGGETQYF.

The table lists this clone with a count of one. V is TRBV5-5 and J is TRBJ1-4; D might be TRBD1 (6 bases). V gave up 5 bases and J gave up 8 bases, with 16 bases separating them. From germline, CDR1 is SGHKS and CDR2 YYEKEE (reference sequence). The CDR3 consists of 14 residues. Here the CDR3 DNA reads TGTGCCAGCAGGGGGAGTGCTACAGGGGAAAAACTGTTTTTT. Protein sequence: CASRGSATGEKLFF. Full variable domain (missing parts from reference TRBV5-5 and TRBJ1-4): DAGVTQSPTHLIKTRGQQVTLRCSPISGHKSVSWYQQVLGQGPQFIFQYYEKEERGRGNFPDRFSARQFPNYSSELNVNALLLGDSALYLCASRGSATGEKLFFGSGTQLSVL.

The chain has TRBV6-4 and TRBJ1-6; D unclear. V was clipped by 2 bases and J by 7 bases, with 18 bases between them. Germline V gene data show CDR1 as MRHNA and CDR2 as SNTAGT. This CDR3 spans 17 amino acids. CDR3 region: CASSDPNSPRLNSPLHF. The CDR3 nucleotides are TGTGCCAGCAGTGACCCCAACTCCCCACGGTTGAATTCACCCCTCCACTTT.

This chain links TRBV14 with TRBJ2-3; D is possibly TRBD2 (6 bases). CDR3 size: 12 residues. Germline assignment: CDR1 SGHDN and CDR2 FVKESK. V shed 9 bases and J shed 5 bases, with 12 bases lying between them. CDR3 coding DNA: TGTGCCAGTTCCCCGGGAGTAGATACGCAGTATTTT. It translates to CASSPGVDTQYF.

The rearrangement links TRBV5-1 to TRBJ2-3, with D perhaps TRBD2 (5 bases). Trimming pared 8 bases from V and 0 bases from J, leaving 13 bases between. Germline CDR1 SGHRS, CDR2 YFSETQ. This CDR3 spans 14 amino acids. The CDR3 sequence: CASRGALSTDTQYF. CDR3 nucleotide sequence: TGCGCCAGTCGGGGAGCGCTTAGCACAGATACGCAGTATTTT.

The chain links TRBV6-5 to TRBJ1-5; 10 bases align to TRBD1. Trimming removed 5 bases from V and 5 bases from J; junction bases left unmatched: 6. This CDR3 region has 15 residues. Per germline, CDR1 MNHEY and CDR2 SVGAGI. As DNA, the CDR3 is TGTGCCAGCAGTAAACCCGGGACAGGGGATCAGCCCCAGCATTTT. Translating it yields CASSKPGTGDQPQHF.

The chain employs TRBV5-1 and TRBJ2-5, with 10 bases identical to TRBD1. The V segment lost 0 bases and the J segment 7 bases; nucleotides outside the gene matches: 6. The germline V gene has CDR1 SGHRS and CDR2 YFSETQ. This CDR3 comprises 15 residues. The CDR3 DNA is TGCGCCAGCAGCTTGGGGAGACAGGGGGCCGGGACCCAGTACTTC. Amino acid sequence: CASSLGRQGAGTQYF.

The V and J genes are TRBV28 and TRBJ2-5; 7 nucleotides line up with TRBD1. From germline, CDR1 is MDHEN and CDR2 SYDVKM. J gave up 2 bases and V 3 bases, and 3 bases lay outside the gene matches. CDR3 length: 14 amino acids. The CDR3 is CASSLVQGQETQYF. CDR3 DNA sequence: TGTGCCAGCAGTTTGGTACAGGGGCAAGAGACCCAGTACTTC.

V is TRBV2 and J is TRBJ2-7; D unresolved. The V gene lost 6 bases and the J gene lost 1 base, with 7 bases spanning the gap. The CDR3 totals 12 residues. Germline V gene lookup returns CDR1 SNHLY and CDR2 FYNNEI. The CDR3 loop is CASRPQSYEQYF. As DNA, the CDR3 is TGTGCCAGCAGGCCCCAGTCCTACGAGCAGTACTTC.

This chain uses TRBV3-1 (or the pseudogene TRBV3-2) with TRBJ1-1, with D perhaps TRBD1 (6 bases). Deletions cut 7 bases from V and 1 base from J, with 13 bases between. The germline V gene has CDR1 LGHDT and CDR2 YNNKEL (reference sequence). CDR3 length equals 14 residues. The CDR3 region has the DNA TGTGCCAGCACCTGGGGGGGCGGGAACACTGAAGCTTTCTTT. Translating gives CASTWGGGNTEAFF.

This chain uses TRBV6-5 with TRBJ2-7, with 11 nucleotides matching TRBD2. Germline assignment: CDR1 MNHEY and CDR2 SVGAGI. The CDR3 runs 14 residues. The junction had 8 bases not matched to a gene; V was cut back by 6 bases and J by 7 bases. The CDR3 loop is CASSRLAGRQEQYF. In DNA, the CDR3 is TGTGCCAGCAGCAGACTAGCGGGACGGCAGGAGCAGTACTTC.

With respect to this clone: The sample contains more than one DNA sequence encoding this CDR3. V usage is TRBV15 and J usage is TRBJ2-7; possibly TRBD2 for D (6 bases). Trimming removed 0 bases from V and 3 bases from J, with 9 bases in between. CDR1 is LNHNV and CDR2 is YYDKDF in the germline V gene (reference sequence). The CDR3 is 14 residues long. The CDR3 spells CATSRDRRGYEQYF. The CDR3 coding sequence is TGTGCCACCAGCAGAGATCGGCGGGGCTACGAGCAGTACTTC. The whole variable domain, filled in from reference TRBV15 and TRBJ2-7, reads DAMVIQNPRYQVTQFGKPVTLSCSQTLNHNVMYWYQQKSSQAPKLLFHYYDKDFNNEADTPDNFQSRRPNTSFCFLDIRSPGLGDTAMYLCATSRDRRGYEQYFGPGTRLTVT.

The V gene is TRBV25-1, the J gene TRBJ1-2, with no clear D. The CDR3 runs to 17 residues. V lost 3 bases and J lost 3, with 20 bases in between. Germline CDR1 and CDR2: MGHDK and SYGVNS. For the CDR3, the DNA is TGTGCCAGCAGTGATCCTCTGGGAGCGTCGGTGGACTATGGCTACACCTTC. It encodes CASSDPLGASVDYGYTF.

The rearrangement links TRBV6-4 to TRBJ1-1, with D perhaps TRBD1 (5 bases). V dropped 5 bases and J dropped 2 bases, with 9 bases sitting between them. The CDR3 loop spans 13 amino acids. Germline CDR1 and CDR2: MRHNA and SNTAGT. Here the CDR3 DNA reads TGTGCCAGCAGTTTTGGACAAAACACTGAAGCTTTCTTT. Residues: CASSFGQNTEAFF.

The chain recombines TRBV2 with TRBJ2-3; D possibly corresponds to TRBD1 (6 bases). Trimming removed 4 bases at V and 5 bases at J, with 10 bases between. CDR1 and CDR2 from the germline V gene are SNHLY and FYNNEI. The CDR3 spans 13 residues. The CDR3 spells CASSGQGQDTQYF. The DNA of the CDR3 is TGTGCCAGCAGTGGGCAGGGACAAGATACGCAGTATTTT. The whole variable domain, filled in from reference TRBV2 and TRBJ2-3, reads EPEVTQTPSHQVTQMGQEVILRCVPISNHLYFYWYRQILGQKVEFLVSFYNNEISEKSEIFDDQFSVERPDGSNFTLKIRSTKLEDSAMYFCASSGQGQDTQYFGPGTRLTVL.

This chain connects TRBV7-8 to TRBJ1-2, with D unresolved. V was shortened by 1 base and J by 10 bases, with 7 bases between the two germline ends. Germline CDR1 reads SGHVS; CDR2 reads FQNEAQ. This CDR3 comprises 11 residues. The DNA for the CDR3 is TGTGCCAGCAGCTTAGGGCAGAACTACACCTTC. It is translated as CASSLGQNYTF.

This clone has just a few counts. The rearrangement joins TRBV5-6 to TRBJ1-5, with 11 bases matching TRBD1. Trimming at V came to 4 bases and at J to 5 bases, leaving 8 bases not matched to a gene. The CDR3 spans 16 residues. CDR1 is SGHDT and CDR2 is YYEEEE in the germline V gene. CDR3 sequence: CASSELGQGEYQPQHF. Here the CDR3 DNA reads TGTGCCAGCAGCGAGTTGGGACAGGGGGAATATCAGCCCCAGCATTTT.

The chain is built from TRBV28 and TRBJ1-2; D gene unclear. CDR3 size: 12 residues. V dropped 9 bases and J dropped 4 bases, with 12 bases sitting between them. Germline lookup yields CDR1 MDHEN and CDR2 SYDVKM. DNA for the CDR3: TGTGCCAGTGCCTTGTCCGGCTATGGCTACACCTTC. Translating it yields CASALSGYGYTF.